The 32 T cell receptor beta chains below all came from one sample that was sequenced in a study of neoadjuvant nivolumab and ipilimumab in lung cancer. Repertoires were generated with immunoSEQ multiplex PCR, while TCRdb's copy carries only in-frame clones and drops some. The sample has some 10,000 clones, about 74% seen once. The input for sequencing was tumor tissue, taken after neoadjuvant nivolumab, alone or with ipilimumab, at or shortly before surgery. These receptors were obtained from an adult with non-small cell lung cancer. Some clones in this sample may be carry-over from other donors' samples.

This clone rates as large. The rearrangement links TRBV4-1 to TRBJ1-2; D is unresolved. Germline loops: CDR1 MGHRA, CDR2 YSYEKL. This CDR3 contains 14 residues. V was trimmed by 0 bases and J by 7 bases, leaving 12 bases between them. CDR3 in amino acids: CASSQEWGIAGYTF. CDR3 bases: TGCGCCAGCAGCCAAGAATGGGGAATAGCTGGCTACACCTTC.

This clone has a handful of counts. The chain recombines TRBV9 with TRBJ2-1; 11 bases fit TRBD2. Germline loops: CDR1 SGDLS, CDR2 YYNGEE. Trimming cost V 0 bases and J 12 bases; bases outside gene matches: 8. The CDR3 extends over 15 amino acids. The CDR3 spells CASSVDGTSGGMQFF. In DNA, the CDR3 is TGTGCCAGCAGCGTAGACGGTACTAGCGGGGGCATGCAGTTCTTC.

This rearrangement joins TRBV11-3 to TRBJ1-2; D unresolved. The length of the CDR3 is 13 residues. V was shortened by 1 base and J by 7 bases, with 10 bases between the two germline ends. Per germline, CDR1 SGHNT and CDR2 YENEEA. DNA for the CDR3: TGTGCCAGCAGCTTAGCTTTCACACGTGGCTACACCTTC. It specifies CASSLAFTRGYTF.

The chain joins TRBV5-5 to TRBJ1-1; TRBD1 matches 7 bases. Germline lookup yields CDR1 SGHKS and CDR2 YYEKEE (reference sequence). This CDR3 is 19 amino acids long. Trimming cost V 6 bases and J 1 base; bases outside gene matches: 21. The CDR3 DNA is TGTGCCAGCACGCAACTCGGGGCAAGACAGGGAGGGACGAACACTGAAGCTTTCTTT. Protein sequence: CASTQLGARQGGTNTEAFF.

In nucleotides, the CDR3 is TGTGCCAGCAGCTTAGGTGCCAGTTTGAACACTGAAGCTTTCTTT. This codes for CASSLGASLNTEAFF. The V and J genes are TRBV7-8 and TRBJ1-1; no definite D call. V lost 1 base, J lost 0 bases, and 9 bases lay in between. Germline V gene sequence: CDR1 SGHVS, CDR2 FQNEAQ. This CDR3 has 15 amino acids.

The sample holds a few counts of this clone. The CDR3 loop reads CASSDSSYNEQFF. The CDR3, as DNA: TGTGCCAGCAGTGATAGCTCCTACAATGAGCAGTTCTTC. The J gene is TRBJ2-1, the V gene TRBV2; no firm D call. Germline V lookup: CDR1 SNHLY, CDR2 FYNNEI. This CDR3 is 13 amino acids long. The ends were cut back, 3 bases at V and 0 bases at J, with 3 bases in the middle.

The rearrangement uses TRBV29-1 and TRBJ2-5; the D is unclear. Germline values: CDR1 SQVTM, CDR2 ANQGSEA. The CDR3 is 11 amino acids. V lost 8 bases and J lost 1, with 8 bases in between. CDR3 DNA sequence: TGCAGCATTAGGACCCAAGAGACCCAGTACTTC. Translated: CSIRTQETQYF.

The chain employs TRBV6-5 and TRBJ2-1; 13 positions agree with TRBD2. The CDR3 consists of 13 residues. Germline V CDR1 and CDR2: MNHEY, SVGAGI. After removal of 5 bases from V and 13 bases from J, the junction contained 5 bases not matched to a gene. The CDR3 sequence is CASSQGLAGTQFF. CDR3 in DNA: TGTGCCAGCAGTCAGGGACTAGCGGGAACACAGTTCTTC.

The table lists this clone with a count of one. The chain carries TRBV11-3 and TRBJ2-7; weak D call: TRBD2 (6 bases). The CDR3 is 15 amino acids. V shed 1 base and J shed 3 bases, with 13 bases lying between them. Per germline, CDR1 SGHNT and CDR2 YENEEA. CDR3 sequence reads: CASSLAGGAFYEQYF. In nucleotides, the CDR3 is TGTGCCAGCAGCTTAGCAGGAGGGGCCTTCTACGAGCAGTACTTC.

The chain joins TRBV11-2 to TRBJ1-1, with D uncertain. This CDR3 is built from 16 residues. The V gene lost 0 bases and the J gene lost 4 bases, with 15 bases spanning the gap. The germline CDR1 and CDR2 sequences are SGHAT and FQNNGV. The CDR3 coding sequence is TGTGCCAGCAGCTTAGATAGGGTAGGATTGGGCACTGAAGCTTTCTTT. Its protein product is CASSLDRVGLGTEAFF.

J is TRBJ2-7 and V is TRBV20-1; no reliable D call. The germline V and J ends were trimmed by 7 bases and 4 bases, with 11 bases remaining between them. The CDR3 runs 11 residues. Germline V CDR1 and CDR2: DFQATT, SNEGSKA (reference sequence). CDR3 loop: CSGGSGYEQYF. The CDR3 nucleotides read TGCAGTGGGGGATCCGGGTACGAGCAGTACTTC.

The chain couples TRBV5-4 to TRBJ1-1; 8 nucleotides align to TRBD1. Per the germline V gene, CDR1 is SGHNT and CDR2 is YYREEE (reference sequence). The CDR3 spans 14 residues. V dropped 2 bases and J dropped 6; count of bases not matched to a gene: 6. In DNA, the CDR3 is TGTGCCAGCAGCTTTTTGCAGGGGGCGTCTGAAGCTTTCTTT. Encoded protein: CASSFLQGASEAFF.

V gene TRBV25-1 combines with J gene TRBJ2-6, with 12 bases identical to TRBD1. Germline V gene sequence: CDR1 MGHDK, CDR2 SYGVNS. The CDR3 runs 18 residues. Trimming removed 2 bases from V and 4 bases from J; junction bases left unmatched: 6. CDR3 coding DNA: TGTGCCAGCAGTGAACCGGGACAGGGGGCGCCGGGGGCCAACGTCCTGACTTTC. Translation gives CASSEPGQGAPGANVLTF.

The chain uses TRBV6-1 and TRBJ2-7; D might be TRBD1 (5 bases). Germline CDR1 MNHNS, CDR2 SASEGT. The CDR3 loop spans 13 amino acids. With 4 bases removed from V and 3 bases from J, the gap between germline ends came to 10 bases. CDR3 residues: CASSVDRNYEQYF. CDR3 DNA: TGTGCCAGCAGTGTAGACAGAAACTACGAGCAGTACTTC.

The gene calls are TRBV2 and TRBJ2-4; D unclear. The V and J ends lost 2 bases and 0 bases respectively, with 5 bases between them. Germline CDR1 is SNHLY and CDR2 is FYNNEI. The CDR3 consists of 14 residues. CDR3: CASSELVAKNIQYF. CDR3 DNA sequence: TGTGCCAGCAGTGAATTGGTAGCCAAAAACATTCAGTACTTC.

V is TRBV14 and J is TRBJ2-7; 7 positions agree with TRBD1. Per the germline V gene, CDR1 is SGHDN and CDR2 is FVKESK. The CDR3 totals 13 residues. V shed 4 bases and J 4 bases; nucleotides not matched to a gene: 4. The CDR3 coding sequence is TGTGCCAGCAGCCTGGGACAGAGGTACGAGCAGTACTTC. Protein product: CASSLGQRYEQYF.

The rearrangement links TRBV5-1 to TRBJ1-2, with TRBD1 as a possible D gene (5 bases). CDR3 length: 11 residues. The V and J ends lost 2 bases and 12 bases respectively, with 11 bases between them. Germline CDR1 is SGHRS and CDR2 is YFSETQ. The CDR3 loop reads CASSFGGFHTF. In nucleotides, the CDR3 is TGCGCCAGCAGCTTCGGGGGTTTTCACACCTTC.

The J gene is TRBJ2-5, the V gene TRBV11-3; maybe TRBD2 (5 bases). Between the trimmed V and J ends, which lost 5 bases and 2 bases, there was a span of 15 bases. Germline loops: CDR1 SGHNT, CDR2 YENEEA. The CDR3 length is 15 residues. This chain's CDR3 is CASSNTWTGQETQYF. CDR3 in DNA: TGTGCCAGCAGCAATACCTGGACGGGACAAGAGACCCAGTACTTC.

In nucleotides, the CDR3 is TGCGCCAGCAGCCGGACAGGGGAACTCCAAGAGACCCAGTACTTC. Protein: CASSRTGELQETQYF. The gene calls are TRBV5-1 and TRBJ2-5; 9 bases are a match to TRBD1. CDR3 length: 15 residues. Trimming cost V 4 bases and J 1 base; bases outside gene matches: 5. The germline gives CDR1 SGHRS, CDR2 YFSETQ.

The chain carries TRBV4-1 and TRBJ2-2, with D tentatively TRBD1 (6 bases). The V end was cut by 4 bases, the J end by 4 bases, with 10 bases between. Germline-derived CDR1 and CDR2 are MGHRA and YSYEKL. The CDR3 extends over 14 amino acids. CDR3 in DNA: TGCGCCAGCAGCCCTGGACAGATCACCGGGGAGCTGTTTTTT. It is translated as CASSPGQITGELFF.

The chain employs TRBV5-6 and TRBJ2-7; TRBD2 agrees at 13 bases. The CDR3 runs to 17 residues. The V and J ends lost 0 bases and 2 bases, in that order; junction bases with no gene match: 5. Germline CDR1 reads SGHDT; CDR2 reads YYEEEE. The CDR3 sequence is CASSLAQTSGRAYEQYF. The CDR3 coding sequence is TGTGCCAGCAGCTTGGCCCAAACTAGCGGGAGGGCCTACGAGCAGTACTTC.

CDR3 bases: TGTGCCAGCAGCCCGGACAGCTTCAAATCTGGGGCCAACGTCCTGACTTTC. Its protein is CASSPDSFKSGANVLTF. This rearrangement joins TRBV5-4 to TRBJ2-6, with D tentatively TRBD1 (6 bases). In germline, CDR1 is SGHNT, CDR2 YYREEE (reference sequence). Trimming stripped 4 bases from V and 1 base from J, with 15 bases between. This CDR3 is 17 amino acids long.

This clone showed up just a few times. The chain has TRBV4-3 and TRBJ2-1; 8 bases agree with TRBD1. There are 17 residues in the CDR3. Germline V gene data show CDR1 as LGHNA and CDR2 as YSLEER. V was clipped by 3 bases and J by 0 bases; unmatched bases: 7. For the CDR3, the DNA is TGCGCCAGCAGCCACGCTGTGGACAGGGACTCCTACAATGAGCAGTTCTTC. It specifies CASSHAVDRDSYNEQFF.

J is TRBJ2-7 and V is TRBV14; weak D call: TRBD2 (5 bases). Germline V gene data show CDR1 as SGHDN and CDR2 as FVKESK. The CDR3 has 15 residues. Deletions cut 4 bases from V and 0 bases from J, with 13 bases between. In nucleotides, the CDR3 is TGTGCCAGCAGCCCGGTAGGTGGGAGCTCCTACGAGCAGTACTTC. Protein product: CASSPVGGSSYEQYF. The whole variable domain, filled in from reference TRBV14 and TRBJ2-7, reads EAGVTQFPSHSVIEKGQTVTLRCDPISGHDNLYWYRRVMGKEIKFLLHFVKESKQDESGMPNNRFLAERTGGTYSTLKVQPAELEDSGVYFCASSPVGGSSYEQYFGPGTRLTVT.

This clone was seen just once. The rearrangement joins TRBV18 to TRBJ1-1, with D possibly being TRBD1 (5 bases). V was trimmed by 1 base and J by 10 bases, leaving 16 bases between them. Germline V gene sequence: CDR1 KGHSH, CDR2 LQKENI. This CDR3 has 14 residues. The CDR3 region is CASSPRGSGGLAFF. As DNA, the CDR3 is TGTGCCAGCTCACCACGGGGCAGTGGGGGTTTAGCTTTCTTT.

The CDR3 is CASSYSSMGVSYEQYF. CDR3 DNA sequence: TGTGCCAGCAGTTACTCGAGCATGGGAGTCTCCTACGAGCAGTACTTC. The rearrangement links TRBV6-6 to TRBJ2-7; D possibly corresponds to TRBD2 (5 bases). The germline V gene encodes CDR1 MNHNY and CDR2 SVGAGI (reference sequence). The CDR3 contains 16 residues. The germline V and J ends were trimmed by 0 bases and 0 bases, with 12 bases remaining between them.

DNA for the CDR3: TGTGCCAGCAGCAGGACAGGGATGAATTCACCCCTCCACTTT. Its translation is CASSRTGMNSPLHF. J is TRBJ1-6 and V is TRBV7-9, with TRBD1 matching 8 bases. In germline, CDR1 is SEHNR, CDR2 FQNEAQ (reference sequence). J gave up 7 bases and V 5 bases, and 4 bases lay outside the gene matches. The CDR3 is 14 residues long.

The chain joins TRBV11-3 to TRBJ2-3; 8 positions agree with TRBD1. Germline-derived CDR1 and CDR2 are SGHNT and YENEEA. The CDR3 totals 14 residues. J was trimmed by 5 bases and V by 5 bases; bases with no gene match: 6. CDR3 region: CASSLRGQGDTQYF. CDR3 sequence (DNA): TGTGCCAGCAGCCTCCGTGGACAGGGAGATACGCAGTATTTT.

This chain connects TRBV7-9 to TRBJ1-2, with D hard to call. CDR1 and CDR2 (germline): SEHNR, FQNEAQ (reference sequence). V was trimmed by 5 bases and J by 3 bases, leaving 4 bases between them. This CDR3 region has 11 residues. The chain's CDR3 is CASSRDYGYTF. In nucleotides, the CDR3 is TGTGCCAGCAGCCGGGACTATGGCTACACCTTC.

The genes are TRBV2 and TRBJ1-2, with unresolved D. Per germline, CDR1 SNHLY and CDR2 FYNNEI. The CDR3 sequence is 13 residues long. The germline V and J ends were trimmed by 3 bases and 7 bases, with 12 bases remaining between them. CDR3 coding DNA: TGTGCCAGCAGTGACAGGTTTTGGAGTGGCTACACCTTC. It translates to CASSDRFWSGYTF. Full variable domain (outside the CDR3, taken from reference TRBV2 and TRBJ1-2): EPEVTQTPSHQVTQMGQEVILRCVPISNHLYFYWYRQILGQKVEFLVSFYNNEISEKSEIFDDQFSVERPDGSNFTLKIRSTKLEDSAMYFCASSDRFWSGYTFGSGTRLTVV.

The chain links TRBV7-2 to TRBJ2-7, with 8 bases lining up with TRBD2. Per the germline V gene, CDR1 is SGHTA and CDR2 is FQGNSA. CDR3 length: 13 amino acids. J gave up 3 bases and V 8 bases, and 6 bases lay outside the gene matches. The DNA of the CDR3 is TGTGCCAGCTCGGGGGGGGCATTCTACGAGCAGTACTTC. It codes for CASSGGAFYEQYF.

The chain has TRBV18 and TRBJ1-2; TRBD1 might be the D (6 bases). Germline CDR1 is KGHSH and CDR2 is LQKENI. CDR3 size: 15 residues. V gave up 3 bases and J gave up 0 bases, with 11 bases separating them. This chain's CDR3 is CASSPQRTANYGYTF. The CDR3 DNA reads TGTGCCAGCTCACCGCAGAGGACAGCTAACTATGGCTACACCTTC.